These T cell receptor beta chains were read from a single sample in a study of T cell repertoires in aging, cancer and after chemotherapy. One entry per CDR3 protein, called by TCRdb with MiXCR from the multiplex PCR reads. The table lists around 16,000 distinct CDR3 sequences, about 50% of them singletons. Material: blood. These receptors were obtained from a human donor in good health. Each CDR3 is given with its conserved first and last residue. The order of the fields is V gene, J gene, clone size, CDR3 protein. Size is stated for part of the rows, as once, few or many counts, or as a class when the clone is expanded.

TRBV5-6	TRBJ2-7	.	CASSFRGEQYF
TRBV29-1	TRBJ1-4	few	CSGLTGGKGEKLFF
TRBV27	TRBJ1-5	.	CASKGTPNSNQPQHF
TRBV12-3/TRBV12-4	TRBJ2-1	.	CASRGLAGDNEQFF
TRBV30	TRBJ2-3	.	CAWSPTGDTQYF
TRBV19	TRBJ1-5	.	CASTSSYSNQPQHF
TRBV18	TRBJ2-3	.	CASSPPGRGSTDTQYF
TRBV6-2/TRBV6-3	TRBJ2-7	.	CASRDRVSAAYEQYF
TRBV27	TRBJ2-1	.	CASSGEETQFF
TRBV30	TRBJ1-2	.	CAWSTGSFDYGYTF
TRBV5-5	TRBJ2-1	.	CASSLGLASNEQFF
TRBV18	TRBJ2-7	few	CASSPWAGGEQYF
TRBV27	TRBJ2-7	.	CASSGGYEQYF
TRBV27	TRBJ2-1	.	CASSFHPSSYNEQFF
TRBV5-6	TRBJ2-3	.	CASSIGDPKLDTQYF
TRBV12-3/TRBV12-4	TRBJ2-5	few	CASSRRQGSGETQYF
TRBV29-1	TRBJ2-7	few	CSSGTTHEQYF
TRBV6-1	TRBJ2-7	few	CASGTGASYEQYF
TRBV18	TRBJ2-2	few	CASSPQVRRPNTGELFF
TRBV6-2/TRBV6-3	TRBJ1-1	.	CASSINRGPEAFF
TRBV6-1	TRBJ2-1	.	CASSYSDKVSEQFF
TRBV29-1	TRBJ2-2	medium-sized	CSARHTGELFF
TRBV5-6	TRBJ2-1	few	CASSREAYNEQFF
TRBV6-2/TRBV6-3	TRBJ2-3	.	CASSDLPSTDTQYF
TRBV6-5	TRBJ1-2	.	CASSYSAADVIFGYTF
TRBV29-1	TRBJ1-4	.	CSVEKGTGSNEKLFF
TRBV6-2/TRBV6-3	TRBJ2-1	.	CASSELAGANEQFF
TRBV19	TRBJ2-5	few	CASSISNIRQETQYF
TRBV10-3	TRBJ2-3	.	CAISEPLEGFTDTQYF
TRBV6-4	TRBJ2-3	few	CASSPGGGTDTQYF
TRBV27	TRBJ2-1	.	CASSSGQKEQFF
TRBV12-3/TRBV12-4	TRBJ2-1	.	CASSLALRDEQFF
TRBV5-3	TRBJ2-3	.	CARSLLRDRGRDTQYF
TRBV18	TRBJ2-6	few	CASSPLSGANVLTF
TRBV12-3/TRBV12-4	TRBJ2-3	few	CASSFQLAGGTDTQYF
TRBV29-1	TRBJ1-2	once	CSGSKGQDYGYTF
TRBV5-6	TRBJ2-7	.	CASTWGGYEQYF
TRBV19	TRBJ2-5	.	CASSPNRGGLETQYF
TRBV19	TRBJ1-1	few	CASSIIGTEAFF
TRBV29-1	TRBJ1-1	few	CSVTGGTEAFF
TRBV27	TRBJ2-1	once	CASSLSSGGRTMHNEQFF
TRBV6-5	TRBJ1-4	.	CASSFYSVATNEKLFF
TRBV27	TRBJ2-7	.	CASSFLAGGYEQYF
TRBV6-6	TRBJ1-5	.	CASSRRTQDQPQHF
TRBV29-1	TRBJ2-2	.	CSVSGKPTGELFF
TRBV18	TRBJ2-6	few	CASSPPLGQKPSGANVLTF
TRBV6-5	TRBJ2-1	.	CASSFLAGEYNEQFF
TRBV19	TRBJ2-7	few	CASTRTGLSYEQYF
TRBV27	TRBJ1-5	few	CASSRDRGPNQPQHF
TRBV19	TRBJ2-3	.	CASSIGGGADTQYF
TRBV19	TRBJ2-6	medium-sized	CASSFTSSGANVLTF
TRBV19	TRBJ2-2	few	CASSQGFIGELFF
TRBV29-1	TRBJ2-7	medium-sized	CSVGVSGYEQYF